These 18 T cell receptor beta chains share one sample of origin, sequenced in a study of Ad26.COV2.S vaccination and SARS-CoV-2 variants. Treatment meaning: some 19 received Ad26.COV2.S at low or high dose, single or two shots; 5 received placebo; per-sample allocation not given. Specimens were obtained on day 63 following the first vaccine or placebo injection. TCRdb's copy holds only in-frame clones and misses some; the assay was immunoSEQ multiplex PCR. This sample has about 480,000 clones, with around nine tenths found just once. The sample in question was peripheral blood, obtained in a trial of Ad26.COV2.S vaccine versus placebo. The receptors originated from a person between 18 and 59 years old who received the Ad26.COV2.S COVID-19 vaccine or a placebo.

CDR3 sequence (DNA): TGTGCCAGCAGCAAGCGACGGACAGGGAGTATGACCTACGAGCAGTACTTC. This gives the protein CASSKRRTGSMTYEQYF. The rearrangement joins TRBV7-8 to TRBJ2-7; 8 nucleotides align to TRBD1. The CDR3 runs 17 residues. V shed 5 bases, J shed 2 bases, and the junction held 14 bases outside the gene matches. From germline, CDR1 is SGHVS and CDR2 FQNEAQ.

V gene TRBV15 combines with J gene TRBJ1-2, with D possibly TRBD1 on 5 matching bases. The CDR3 runs to 14 residues. Per germline, CDR1 LNHNV and CDR2 YYDKDF (reference sequence). V dropped 1 base and J dropped 5 bases, with 11 bases sitting between them. The CDR3 reads CATSRAPAGYGYTF. CDR3 nucleotide sequence: TGTGCCACCAGCAGAGCCCCGGCAGGGTATGGCTACACCTTC.

V and J are TRBV7-2 and TRBJ2-7; 7 nucleotides line up with TRBD2. The CDR3 has 14 amino acids. The germline V gene encodes CDR1 SGHTA and CDR2 FQGNSA. Trimming at V came to 2 bases and at J to 2 bases, leaving 3 bases not matched to a gene. CDR3 protein: CASSLTAGPYEQYF. CDR3 nucleotides: TGTGCCAGCAGCTTAACAGCGGGGCCCTACGAGCAGTACTTC.

This clone was counted only a few times. This chain links TRBV30 with TRBJ1-1, with D unresolved. The germline gives CDR1 GTSNPN, CDR2 SVGIG (reference sequence). This CDR3 region has 12 residues. Trimming took off 1 base at V and 5 bases at J, with 8 bases between the two ends. The CDR3 bases are TGTGCCTGGAGTGGTGGGGTGACTGAAGCTTTCTTT. Encoded protein: CAWSGGVTEAFF.

This clone appeared a single time. This chain connects TRBV7-2 to TRBJ1-2, with 8 bases lining up with TRBD1. Germline V gives CDR1 SGHTA, CDR2 FQGNSA. V gave up 5 bases and J gave up 8 bases; unmatched junction bases: 7. The CDR3 consists of 13 residues. CDR3 nucleotide sequence: TGTGCCAGCAGCGCCACACAGGGGGGCGGCTACACCTTC. Residues: CASSATQGGGYTF.

The V and J genes are TRBV11-2 and TRBJ2-3, with D unclear. Looked up from germline, CDR1 is SGHAT and CDR2 is FQNNGV. V lost 5 bases and J 2 bases, leaving 20 bases between the germline ends. This CDR3 has 17 residues. In DNA form, the CDR3 reads TGTGCCAGCAGCCCTACTTTGCAAAGCCGTTCCACAGATACGCAGTATTTT. Translating gives CASSPTLQSRSTDTQYF.

The CDR3: CAVNGPREYGYTF. The CDR3 DNA reads as TGTGCCGTAAACGGACCTAGAGAGTATGGCTACACCTTC. J is TRBJ1-2 and V is TRBV10-3; D gene unclear. The CDR3 covers 13 residues. The V end was cut by 11 bases, the J end by 5 bases, with 18 bases between. Germline CDR1 and CDR2: ENHRY and SYGVKD.

The table lists this clone with a count of one. The chain recombines TRBV5-6 with TRBJ2-7, with D uncertain. Germline CDR1 reads SGHDT; CDR2 reads YYEEEE. The CDR3 contains 16 residues. Between the trimmed V and J ends, which lost 3 bases and 3 bases, there was a span of 19 bases. The CDR3 DNA follows: TGTGCCAGCAGCTACCAGCTTTGGGATCGGAACTACGAGCAGTACTTC. Translation gives CASSYQLWDRNYEQYF.

The V call is TRBV11-2, the J call TRBJ1-5; 9 nucleotides agree with TRBD1. The CDR3 has 15 residues. V shed 3 bases, J shed 5 bases, and the junction held 5 bases outside the gene matches. Germline CDR1 reads SGHAT; CDR2 reads FQNNGV. CDR3 residues: CASSLGTGRDQPQHF. In DNA, the CDR3 is TGTGCCAGCAGCTTGGGGACAGGGAGAGATCAGCCCCAGCATTTT.

This clone was seen a single time. The V call is TRBV20-1, the J call TRBJ2-7; 7 bases agree with TRBD1. CDR3 length: 14 amino acids. The V gene end was trimmed by 3 bases and the J gene end by 7 bases; junction bases not matched to a gene: 12. CDR1 is DFQATT, CDR2 SNEGSKA, per germline (reference sequence). CDR3 DNA sequence: TGCAGTGCTAGTTTAAAGGGGGCCGTGGGGGAGCAGTACTTC. Translation: CSASLKGAVGEQYF.

The chain is built from TRBV15 and TRBJ1-5; D is undetermined. Germline V gene lookup returns CDR1 LNHNV and CDR2 YYDKDF (reference sequence). There are 13 residues in the CDR3. V gave up 8 bases and J gave up 0 bases, with 8 bases separating them. In DNA, the CDR3 is TGTGCCACCGCTAGTGGTAGCAATCAGCCCCAGCATTTT. Its protein is CATASGSNQPQHF.

V is TRBV19 and J is TRBJ1-1, with 7 bases identical to TRBD1. Germline V gives CDR1 LNHDA, CDR2 SQIVND (reference sequence). V trimming: 4 bases; J trimming: 4 bases; junction bases outside the gene matches: 9. The CDR3 runs 15 residues. CDR3 sequence: CASSTVSGGFTEAFF. CDR3 nucleotide sequence: TGTGCCAGTAGTACCGTTTCAGGGGGATTCACTGAAGCTTTCTTT.

The chain joins TRBV29-1 to TRBJ2-3; 9 bases match TRBD2. Germline V gene data show CDR1 as SQVTM and CDR2 as ANQGSEA. This CDR3 spans 15 amino acids. V trimming: 6 bases; J trimming: 5 bases; junction bases outside the gene matches: 12. This CDR3 is CSVQILAGIRDTQYF. CDR3 nucleotides: TGCAGCGTCCAGATACTAGCGGGTATCCGAGATACGCAGTATTTT.

The genes are TRBV7-2 and TRBJ2-1; 9 nucleotides agree with TRBD1. V was clipped by 4 bases and J by 7 bases; unmatched bases: 5. Germline values: CDR1 SGHTA, CDR2 FQGNSA. This CDR3 region has 14 residues. The CDR3 sequence is CASSWPGTGNEQFF. As DNA, the CDR3 is TGTGCCAGCAGCTGGCCCGGGACAGGGAATGAGCAGTTCTTC. The full variable domain, completed using reference TRBV7-2 and TRBJ2-1, is GAGVSQSPSNKVTEKGKDVELRCDPISGHTALYWYRQSLGQGLEFLIYFQGNSAPDKSGLPSDRFSAERTGGSVSTLTIQRTQQEDSAVYLCASSWPGTGNEQFFGPGTRLTVL.

This clone was detected only once. This rearrangement joins TRBV6-5 to TRBJ2-1, with D possibly matching TRBD1 (6 bases). The ends were cut back, 0 bases at V and 9 bases at J, with 18 bases in the middle. The germline CDR1 and CDR2 sequences are MNHEY and SVGAGI. CDR3 size: 16 residues. The CDR3 sequence: CASSYSIGGQTVEQFF. CDR3 DNA sequence: TGTGCCAGCAGTTACTCGATCGGAGGACAGACGGTTGAGCAGTTCTTC.

The V call is TRBV11-2, the J call TRBJ2-7; 7 bases fit TRBD2. Trimming at V came to 2 bases and at J to 7 bases, leaving 5 bases not matched to a gene. Looked up from germline, CDR1 is SGHAT and CDR2 is FQNNGV. The CDR3 has 13 residues. The chain's CDR3 is CASSLRTSWEQYF. CDR3 in DNA: TGTGCCAGCAGCTTACGGACTAGTTGGGAGCAGTACTTC.

A single count supports this clone. The V call is TRBV9, the J call TRBJ1-2, with 11 bases identical to TRBD1. CDR1 SGDLS and CDR2 YYNGEE come from the germline V gene. This CDR3 region has 15 residues. V gave up 6 bases and J gave up 8 bases; unmatched junction bases: 12. As DNA, the CDR3 is TGTGCCAGCACCGACGACCCGGGACAGGGGGTCGGCTACACCTTC. It specifies CASTDDPGQGVGYTF.

The chain uses TRBV19 and TRBJ2-1; D might be TRBD1 (6 bases). This CDR3 has 16 residues. In germline, CDR1 is LNHDA, CDR2 SQIVND (reference sequence). Trimming removed 4 bases at V and 0 bases at J, with 13 bases between. The CDR3: CASSTTGLSSYNEQFF. CDR3 bases: TGTGCCAGTAGTACGACAGGTTTAAGCTCCTACAATGAGCAGTTCTTC.